The 5 T cell receptor beta chains below were found in one sample sequenced in a study of blood T cells in healthy people across ages. A second roughly 6 to 12 cycle PCR used barcoded and J-beta primers. Each CDR3 protein is one row after TCRdb ran MiXCR on the 5' RACE reads. In the table there are about 580,000 distinct CDR3 sequences, more than 45% of which are singletons. The source material was blood. Receptors were obtained from a man older than 75 in good health.

Concerning this clonotype: A much larger clone lies one base from this, so it may be a read error. The J gene is TRBJ2-1, the V gene TRBV6-6, with a possible D match to TRBD1 (5 bases). The germline CDR1 and CDR2 sequences are MNHNY and SVGAGI (reference sequence). Trimming took off 5 bases at V and 10 bases at J, with 18 bases between the two ends. The CDR3 loop spans 14 amino acids. CDR3 sequence: CASSDSQGNYEQFF. The CDR3 bases are TGTGCCAGCAGTGACAGCCAGGGTAACTACGAGCAGTTCTTC.

J is TRBJ2-7 and V is TRBV3-1, with TRBD1 matching over 7 bases. This CDR3 is built from 14 residues. V lost 3 bases and J lost 2; bases outside the gene matches: 4. Germline CDR1 and CDR2: LGHDT and YNNKEL (reference sequence). CDR3 residues: CASSQPGQTYEQYF. The CDR3 nucleotides are TGTGCCAGCAGCCAGCCGGGACAGACCTACGAGCAGTACTTC.

The chain combines TRBV7-9 with TRBJ2-5; TRBD1 aligns across 10 bases. Germline values: CDR1 SEHNR, CDR2 FQNEAQ (reference sequence). Germline trimming cut 7 bases from V and 1 base from J; bases unmatched to any gene: 6. The length of the CDR3 is 15 residues. CDR3: CASNRDRGTQETQYF. The CDR3 DNA follows: TGTGCCAGCAATCGGGACAGGGGAACCCAAGAGACCCAGTACTTC.

Many counts were recorded for this clonotype. The chain combines TRBV29-1 with TRBJ2-1; the D gene is possibly TRBD2 (6 bases). Germline loops: CDR1 SQVTM, CDR2 ANQGSEA. V shed 4 bases and J shed 10 bases, with 17 bases lying between them. The CDR3 is made up of 13 amino acids. CDR3 loop: CSVVVGPSEEQFF. As DNA, the CDR3 is TGCAGCGTTGTAGTCGGGCCTAGCGAAGAGCAGTTCTTC.

V and J are TRBV4-3 and TRBJ1-2; the match to TRBD1 covers 9 bases. The V gene end was trimmed by 3 bases and the J gene end by 2 bases; junction bases not matched to a gene: 4. The germline V gene has CDR1 LGHNA and CDR2 YSLEER. The CDR3 extends over 15 amino acids. CDR3 sequence (DNA): TGCGCCAGCAGCCATCTCGGGACAGGGAACTATGGCTACACCTTC. It yields the protein CASSHLGTGNYGYTF.